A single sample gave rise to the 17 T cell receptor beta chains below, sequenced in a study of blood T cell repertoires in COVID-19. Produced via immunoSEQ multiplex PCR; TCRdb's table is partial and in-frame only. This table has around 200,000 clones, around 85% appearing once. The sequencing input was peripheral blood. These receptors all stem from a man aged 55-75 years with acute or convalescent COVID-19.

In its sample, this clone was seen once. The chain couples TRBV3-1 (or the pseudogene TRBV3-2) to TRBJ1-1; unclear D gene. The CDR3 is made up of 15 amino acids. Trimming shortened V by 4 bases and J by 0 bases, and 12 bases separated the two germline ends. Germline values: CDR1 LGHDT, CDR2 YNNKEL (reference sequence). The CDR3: CASSPTLSLNTEAFF. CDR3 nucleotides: TGTGCCAGCAGCCCTACTCTGAGCTTGAACACTGAAGCTTTCTTT.

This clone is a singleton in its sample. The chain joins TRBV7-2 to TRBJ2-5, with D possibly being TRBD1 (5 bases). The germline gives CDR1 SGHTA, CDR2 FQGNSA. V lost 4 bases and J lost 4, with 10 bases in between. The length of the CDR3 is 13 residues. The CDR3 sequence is CASSYLGAETQYF. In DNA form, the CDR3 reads TGTGCCAGCAGCTACCTAGGGGCAGAGACCCAGTACTTC. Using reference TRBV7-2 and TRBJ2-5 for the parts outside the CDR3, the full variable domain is GAGVSQSPSNKVTEKGKDVELRCDPISGHTALYWYRQSLGQGLEFLIYFQGNSAPDKSGLPSDRFSAERTGGSVSTLTIQRTQQEDSAVYLCASSYLGAETQYFGPGTRLLVL.

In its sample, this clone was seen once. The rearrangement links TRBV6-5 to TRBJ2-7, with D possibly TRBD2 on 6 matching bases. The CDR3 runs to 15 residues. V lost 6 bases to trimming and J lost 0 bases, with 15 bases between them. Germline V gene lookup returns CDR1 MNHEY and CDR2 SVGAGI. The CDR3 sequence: CASSDPGAVSYEQYF. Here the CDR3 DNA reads TGTGCCAGCAGCGACCCGGGAGCGGTCTCCTACGAGCAGTACTTC.

This chain's CDR3 is CASSPGRGFNEKLFF. In DNA form, the CDR3 reads TGTGCCAGCTCACCAGGCAGGGGATTTAATGAAAAACTGTTTTTT. This chain joins TRBV18 and TRBJ1-4; tentative D call: TRBD1 (6 bases). The V and J ends lost 2 bases and 4 bases respectively, with 11 bases between them. The germline gives CDR1 KGHSH, CDR2 LQKENI. The CDR3 has 15 amino acids.

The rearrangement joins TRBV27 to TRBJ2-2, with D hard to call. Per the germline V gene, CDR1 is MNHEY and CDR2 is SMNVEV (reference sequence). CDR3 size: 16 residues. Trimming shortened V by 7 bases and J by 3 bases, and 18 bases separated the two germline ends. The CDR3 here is CASKEIATRYTGELFF. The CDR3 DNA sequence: TGTGCCAGCAAGGAGATTGCTACTCGGTACACCGGGGAGCTGTTTTTT.

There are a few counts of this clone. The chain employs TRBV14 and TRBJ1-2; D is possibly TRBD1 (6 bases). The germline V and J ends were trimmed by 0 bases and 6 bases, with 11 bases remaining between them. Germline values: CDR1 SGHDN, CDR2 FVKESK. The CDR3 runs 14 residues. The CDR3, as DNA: TGTGCCAGCAGCCAAGATACACAGGGCCATGGCTACACCTTC. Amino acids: CASSQDTQGHGYTF. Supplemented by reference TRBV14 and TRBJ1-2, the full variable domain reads EAGVTQFPSHSVIEKGQTVTLRCDPISGHDNLYWYRRVMGKEIKFLLHFVKESKQDESGMPNNRFLAERTGGTYSTLKVQPAELEDSGVYFCASSQDTQGHGYTFGSGTRLTVV.

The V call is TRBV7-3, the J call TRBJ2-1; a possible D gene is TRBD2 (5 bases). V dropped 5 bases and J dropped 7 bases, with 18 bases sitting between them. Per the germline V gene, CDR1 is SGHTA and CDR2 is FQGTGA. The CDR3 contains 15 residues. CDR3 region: CASSTPRLAGNEQFF. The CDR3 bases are TGTGCCAGCAGCACCCCCCGGCTAGCCGGTAATGAGCAGTTCTTC.

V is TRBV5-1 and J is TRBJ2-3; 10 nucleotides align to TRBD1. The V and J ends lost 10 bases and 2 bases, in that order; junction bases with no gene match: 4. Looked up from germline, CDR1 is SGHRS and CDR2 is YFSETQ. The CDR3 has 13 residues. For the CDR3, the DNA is TGCGCCGGGAGACAGGGGGCCACAGATACGCAGTATTTT. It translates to CAGRQGATDTQYF.

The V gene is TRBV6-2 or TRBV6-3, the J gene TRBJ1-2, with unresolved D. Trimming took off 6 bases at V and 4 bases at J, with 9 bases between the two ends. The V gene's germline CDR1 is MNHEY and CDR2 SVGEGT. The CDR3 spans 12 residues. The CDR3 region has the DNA TGTGCCAGCAGCTCCGGGAGCTATGGCTACACCTTC. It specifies CASSSGSYGYTF.

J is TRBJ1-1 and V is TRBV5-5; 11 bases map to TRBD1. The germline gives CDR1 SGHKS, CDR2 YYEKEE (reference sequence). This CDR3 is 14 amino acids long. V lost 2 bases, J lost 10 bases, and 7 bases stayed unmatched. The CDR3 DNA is TGTGCCAGCAGCTTCCGGGACAGGGGGGTTGGAGCTTTCTTT. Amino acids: CASSFRDRGVGAFF.

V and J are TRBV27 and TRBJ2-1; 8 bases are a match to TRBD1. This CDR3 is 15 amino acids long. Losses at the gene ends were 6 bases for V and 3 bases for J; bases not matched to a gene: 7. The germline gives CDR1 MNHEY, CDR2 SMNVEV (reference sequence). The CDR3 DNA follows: TGTGCCAGCAGCTCCGGGACAGGTTTCTACAATGAGCAGTTCTTC. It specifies CASSSGTGFYNEQFF.

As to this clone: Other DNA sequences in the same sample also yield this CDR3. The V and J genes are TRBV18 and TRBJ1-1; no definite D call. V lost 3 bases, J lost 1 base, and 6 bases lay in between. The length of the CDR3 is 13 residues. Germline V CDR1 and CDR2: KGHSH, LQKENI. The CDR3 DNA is TGTGCCAGCTCACCGGCGGAGAACACTGAAGCTTTCTTT. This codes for CASSPAENTEAFF.

The CDR3 loop is CASSLASGIADTQYF. The CDR3 region has the DNA TGCGCCAGCAGCTTGGCTAGCGGGATAGCAGATACGCAGTATTTT. The rearrangement joins TRBV5-1 to TRBJ2-3; TRBD2 aligns across 9 bases. V dropped 0 bases and J dropped 4; count of bases not matched to a gene: 3. Per germline, CDR1 SGHRS and CDR2 YFSETQ. The length of the CDR3 is 15 residues.

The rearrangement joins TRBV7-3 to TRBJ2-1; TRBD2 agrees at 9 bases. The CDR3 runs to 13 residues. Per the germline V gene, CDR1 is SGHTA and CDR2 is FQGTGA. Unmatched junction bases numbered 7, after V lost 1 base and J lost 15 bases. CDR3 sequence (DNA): TGTGCCAGCAGCTTAATTGTTGGCGGGAGGGGGTTCTTC. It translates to CASSLIVGGRGFF.

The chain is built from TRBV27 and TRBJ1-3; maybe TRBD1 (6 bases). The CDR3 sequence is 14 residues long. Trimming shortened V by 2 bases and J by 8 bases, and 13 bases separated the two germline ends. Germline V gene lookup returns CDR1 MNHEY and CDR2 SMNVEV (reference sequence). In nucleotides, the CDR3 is TGTGCCAGCAGTTTACGGACAGCCGCGGACACCATATATTTT. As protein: CASSLRTAADTIYF.

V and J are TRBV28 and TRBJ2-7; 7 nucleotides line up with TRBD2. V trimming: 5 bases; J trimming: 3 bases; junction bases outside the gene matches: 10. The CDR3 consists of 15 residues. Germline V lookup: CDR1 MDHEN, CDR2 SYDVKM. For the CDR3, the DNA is TGTGCCAGCAGTCCCGGGACTATTCCTCTCTACGAGCAGTACTTC. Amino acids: CASSPGTIPLYEQYF.

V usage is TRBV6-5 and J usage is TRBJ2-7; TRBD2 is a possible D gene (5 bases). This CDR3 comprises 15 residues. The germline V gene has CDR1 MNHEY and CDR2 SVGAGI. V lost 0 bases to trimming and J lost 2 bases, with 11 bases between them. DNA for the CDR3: TGTGCCAGCAGTTACTCTGTGGGAGTGGCCTACGAGCAGTACTTC. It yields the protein CASSYSVGVAYEQYF.